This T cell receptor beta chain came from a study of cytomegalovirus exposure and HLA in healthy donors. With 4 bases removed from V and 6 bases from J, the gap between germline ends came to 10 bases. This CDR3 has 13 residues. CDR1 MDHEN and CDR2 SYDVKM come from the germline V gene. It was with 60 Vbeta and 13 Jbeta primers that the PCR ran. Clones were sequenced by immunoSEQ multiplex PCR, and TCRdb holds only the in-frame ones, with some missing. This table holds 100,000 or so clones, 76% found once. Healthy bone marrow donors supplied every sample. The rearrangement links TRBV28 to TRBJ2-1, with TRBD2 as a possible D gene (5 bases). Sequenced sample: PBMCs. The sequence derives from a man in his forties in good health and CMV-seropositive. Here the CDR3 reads CASSSRGSNEQFF. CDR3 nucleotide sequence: TGTGCCAGCAGTTCCCGGGGTTCCAATGAGCAGTTCTTC.